This TCR beta chain was found in a study of blood T cell repertoires in COVID-19. Study details: Acute-phase and convalescent COVID-19 samples originated in the United States, Italy and Spain.

V gave up 4 bases and J gave up 4 bases; unmatched junction bases: 17. Germline values: CDR1 SGHRS, CDR2 YFSETQ. This CDR3 has 18 amino acids. Original handling: Reference gene primer amplification in the assay estimated nucleated cell counts. The table came from immunoSEQ multiplex PCR; TCRdb's copy has only in-frame clones and leaves some out. The DNA gave D and trimming, while V, J and clone size come from that table. The sample holds over 200,000 clones; approximately 80% are singletons and the top ten take 27%. This clone occurred a few times. The chain links TRBV5-1 to TRBJ1-2; TRBD1 matches at 9 bases. The source material was peripheral blood. This receptor was taken from a man aged 40-55 years with acute or convalescent COVID-19. The CDR3 sequence is CASSPLSGQGEGSYGYTF. The CDR3 region has the DNA TGCGCCAGCAGCCCCCTCTCGGGACAGGGCGAGGGAAGCTATGGCTACACCTTC.